Presented here are 27 T cell receptor beta chains from one specimen sequenced in a study of CXCR3-negative and CXCR3-positive naive CD8 T cells. The libraries of TRB cDNA were prepared using 5' RACE with UMI labels. TCRdb derives one entry per CDR3 protein from the 5' RACE reads, leaving out DNA. The sample includes some 41,000 distinct CDR3 sequences. Sequencing was done on a sample of memory CD8+ T cells from blood. The receptor set was obtained from a human donor in good health. Some clones in this sample may be carry-over from other donors' samples.

This rearrangement joins TRBV7-9 to TRBJ1-5. The CDR3 is 13 residues long. CDR1 is SEHNR, CDR2 FQNEAQ, per germline (reference sequence). CDR3 sequence reads: CASSPDSDQPQHF.

This chain links TRBV7-9 with TRBJ2-7; TCRdb calls TRBD1, which cannot be checked without DNA. The CDR3 sequence is 14 residues long. Germline CDR1 and CDR2: SEHNR and FQNEAQ (reference sequence). The CDR3 loop reads CASSPGLTSYEQYF.

The rearrangement uses TRBV6-6 and TRBJ1-1. The germline V gene has CDR1 MNHNY and CDR2 SVGAGI (reference sequence). There are 14 residues in the CDR3. The CDR3: CASSYGREGTEAFF.

This chain links TRBV7-9 with TRBJ2-1; the D call from TCRdb, TRBD2, cannot be confirmed without DNA. CDR3 size: 14 residues. Germline V gives CDR1 SEHNR, CDR2 FQNEAQ (reference sequence). CDR3: CASSSPTKSNEQFF.

V is TRBV7-9 and J is TRBJ1-1; TCRdb's D call, TRBD1, is unchecked because there is no DNA. Germline V gene lookup returns CDR1 SEHNR and CDR2 FQNEAQ (reference sequence). The CDR3 has 17 residues. CDR3 loop: CASSLVGQGVVNTEAFF.

The chain links TRBV7-2 to TRBJ1-6; the TCRdb D gene call, TRBD1, has no DNA to confirm it. This CDR3 region has 20 residues. The germline CDR1 and CDR2 sequences are SGHTA and FQGNSA. This CDR3 is CASSLGLRDRAFSYNSPLHF.

The chain links TRBV13 to TRBJ1-3. The CDR3 is 14 amino acids. Germline V gene sequence: CDR1 PRHDT, CDR2 FYEKMQ (reference sequence). This CDR3 is CASSLGTTGNTIYF.

The chain links TRBV20-1 to TRBJ2-7. Germline lookup yields CDR1 DFQATT and CDR2 SNEGSKA (reference sequence). The CDR3 is 12 residues long. CDR3 sequence reads: CSARGESYEQYF.

This chain joins TRBV28 and TRBJ1-1; TCRdb's assignment of TRBD1 cannot be checked, as there is no DNA. Germline CDR1 MDHEN, CDR2 SYDVKM. CDR3 length: 16 amino acids. This chain's CDR3 is CATLPPGQGRRTEAFF.

The rearrangement joins TRBV4-1 to TRBJ1-1; TCRdb returns TRBD1, unconfirmable since there is no DNA. This CDR3 has 15 amino acids. Germline values: CDR1 MGHRA, CDR2 YSYEKL. CDR3 protein: CASSQTQDSGTEAFF.

The rearrangement links TRBV7-3 to TRBJ1-2; TCRdb picks TRBD1, but there is no DNA to check that call. In germline, CDR1 is SGHTA, CDR2 FQGTGA. The CDR3 extends over 13 amino acids. CDR3 protein: CASSPTPAEGYTF.

The chain is built from TRBV7-2 and TRBJ1-1. The CDR3 is 15 amino acids. Germline V lookup: CDR1 SGHTA, CDR2 FQGNSA. CDR3 in amino acids: CASSSSDLQNTEAFF.

The rearrangement uses TRBV10-3 and TRBJ2-1; there is no DNA to check the TCRdb D call of TRBD2. The CDR3 runs to 15 residues. CDR1 and CDR2 from the germline V gene are ENHRY and SYGVKD. The CDR3 is CAISELVPIYNEQFF.

J is TRBJ2-1 and V is TRBV7-8; TCRdb's D call, TRBD2, is unchecked because there is no DNA. This CDR3 comprises 15 residues. Germline CDR1 and CDR2: SGHVS and FQNEAQ. This CDR3 is CASSPTSITYNEQFF.

The chain uses TRBV7-9 and TRBJ2-1; the TCRdb D gene call, TRBD1, has no DNA to confirm it. Per germline, CDR1 SEHNR and CDR2 FQNEAQ (reference sequence). There are 15 residues in the CDR3. The chain's CDR3 is CASSHTGGIGNEQFF.

V and J are TRBV7-6 and TRBJ2-1; TCRdb calls TRBD1, which cannot be checked without DNA. Germline lookup yields CDR1 SGHVS and CDR2 FNYEAQ. This CDR3 contains 15 residues. The CDR3: CASSPGGGPYNEQFF.

This chain links TRBV6-2 or TRBV6-3 with TRBJ1-1; TCRdb gives TRBD1 as the D gene, but with no DNA this cannot be confirmed. The CDR3 has 14 residues. Germline CDR1 MNHEY, CDR2 SVGEGT. CDR3 protein: CASSASRGRTEAFF.

The chain has TRBV5-1 and TRBJ2-3; the TCRdb call, TRBD2, lacks DNA for checking. Per germline, CDR1 SGHRS and CDR2 YFSETQ. The CDR3 has 17 amino acids. CDR3 region: CASSPYGLAGNTDTQYF.

The rearrangement links TRBV7-8 to TRBJ2-3; TCRdb proposes TRBD2, but this gene call is untestable without DNA. CDR1 is SGHVS, CDR2 FQNEAQ, per germline. The CDR3 is made up of 17 amino acids. This CDR3 reads CASSQRLAGGPGDTQYF.

The chain is built from TRBV27 and TRBJ1-1. Germline V lookup: CDR1 MNHEY, CDR2 SMNVEV (reference sequence). This CDR3 has 12 amino acids. CDR3 region: CASSLSGTEAFF.

The V and J genes are TRBV14 and TRBJ1-4; TCRdb gives TRBD1 as the D gene, but with no DNA this cannot be confirmed. Germline V gene sequence: CDR1 SGHDN, CDR2 FVKESK. This CDR3 spans 15 amino acids. This CDR3 is CASSLYRGTNEKLFF.

The chain is built from TRBV7-2 and TRBJ2-1; TCRdb indicates TRBD1, and absent DNA this call remains unverified. The CDR3 is made up of 15 amino acids. CDR1 is SGHTA and CDR2 is FQGNSA in the germline V gene. The CDR3 region is CASSPSGTGDNEQFF.

The chain recombines TRBV15 with TRBJ2-1; as DNA is missing, the TRBD1 call by TCRdb cannot be tested. The CDR3 sequence is 15 residues long. Per germline, CDR1 LNHNV and CDR2 YYDKDF (reference sequence). The CDR3 loop is CATSRTASSYNEQFF.

The genes are TRBV5-1 and TRBJ1-1. The CDR3 covers 16 residues. Germline CDR1 reads SGHRS; CDR2 reads YFSETQ. The CDR3 loop reads CASSFETGSGDTEAFF.

The rearrangement uses TRBV5-1 and TRBJ2-1; the TRBD2 assignment by TCRdb is unverifiable without DNA. This CDR3 has 14 amino acids. CDR1 and CDR2 (germline): SGHRS, YFSETQ. The CDR3: CASSLSGAYNEQFF.

The rearrangement links TRBV20-1 to TRBJ2-1; with no DNA, the TCRdb D assignment of TRBD1 cannot be verified. Germline assignment: CDR1 DFQATT and CDR2 SNEGSKA (reference sequence). The CDR3 has 16 amino acids. CDR3: CSACLVEGGGYNEQFF.

The chain recombines TRBV6-5 with TRBJ2-2. The germline gives CDR1 MNHEY, CDR2 SVGAGI. The CDR3 extends over 13 amino acids. CDR3 protein: CASSYQNTGELFF.